This T cell receptor (beta chain) was sequenced for a study of vaccination and CD4 T cells after COVID-19. For this clonotype: Antigen specificity is unknown.

The Oncomine TCR Beta short-read assay was applied to DNA of cultured CD4+ T cells. Using the QIAamp micro DNA kit, genomic DNA was extracted from the CD4+ T cells that had been cultured. Via MiXCR, TCRdb re-called the PCR reads, giving one row per CDR3 protein. The table lists more than 8,500 distinct CDR3 sequences, roughly a third of them singletons, with 20% to 25% in the top ten. CDR1 and CDR2 (germline): DFQATT, SNEGSKA (reference sequence). The CDR3 covers 11 residues. Treatment: roughly 10-day PBMC culture with coronavirus spike peptide pools or control peptides (ViraFEST assay). An unexposed donor provided the CD4+ T cells, which were collected before the COVID-19 pandemic (2011-2018).

Specimen: CD4+ T cells from blood, cultured in vitro. The receptor comes from a human donor in good health. The chain carries TRBV20-1 and TRBJ2-5; D possibly corresponds to TRBD2 (6 bases). The CDR3 bases are TGCGGGGTAGCGGACTCAAAGACCCAGTACTTC. It is translated as CGVADSKTQYF.